The next 30 T cell receptor beta chains were all read from a single sample in a study of post-analysis software for immune sequencing data. Findings of the study overall: A few TRBV segments occurring more often in patients than controls included TRBV5-6, TRBV5-1 and TRBV20-1.

Carried by the TCR beta cDNA libraries were unique molecular identifiers. TCRdb redid the calling of the PCR reads with MiXCR, one entry per CDR3 protein. This repertoire shows roughly 400,000 distinct CDR3 sequences, 39% found once; its top ten account for under 9%. No cognate antigen is known for these TCRs. Sequenced input: blood. Receptors originate from a girl aged 2-15 years with multiple sclerosis.

This chain links TRBV29-1 with TRBJ2-2; TRBD1 matches at 10 bases. Per germline, CDR1 SQVTM and CDR2 ANQGSEA. The CDR3 loop spans 12 amino acids. J was trimmed by 6 bases and V by 7 bases; bases with no gene match: 2. CDR3 protein: CSGDRGSGELFF. The CDR3 DNA follows: TGCAGCGGGGACAGGGGATCCGGGGAGCTGTTTTTT.

At least ten counts were recorded for this clonotype. At one end the junction does not follow the germline gene, possibly because of a read error. In DNA form, the CDR3 reads TGTGCCAGCAGCCTTAGCGGGGGGACCTACAATGAGCAGTTCTTC. Its protein product is CASSLSGGTYNEQFF. V and J are TRBV5-1 and TRBJ2-1; 10 positions match TRBD2. The CDR3 has 15 amino acids. The germline gives CDR1 SGHRS, CDR2 YFSETQ.

J is TRBJ2-7 and V is TRBV7-9; tentative D call: TRBD2 (6 bases). The CDR3 totals 17 residues. Germline V gene data show CDR1 as SEHNR and CDR2 as FQNEAQ (reference sequence). Trimming shortened V by 1 base and J by 3 bases, and 19 bases separated the two germline ends. CDR3 residues: CASSLGGVGLQIYEQYF. CDR3 nucleotide sequence: TGTGCCAGCAGCTTAGGGGGGGTCGGGCTACAAATCTACGAGCAGTACTTC.

This clonotype was counted between two and nine times. The chain couples TRBV18 to TRBJ1-4; D call uncertain. This CDR3 is built from 12 residues. CDR1 is KGHSH, CDR2 LQKENI, per germline. With 6 bases removed from V and 7 bases from J, the gap between germline ends came to 9 bases. The CDR3 reads CASSRITEKLFF. CDR3 sequence (DNA): TGTGCCAGCTCCCGCATTACTGAAAAACTGTTTTTT.

J is TRBJ2-1 and V is TRBV3-1, with a tentative D call TRBD2 (6 bases). The CDR3 covers 17 residues. V shed 4 bases and J shed 2 bases, with 18 bases lying between them. CDR1 LGHDT and CDR2 YNNKEL come from the germline V gene (reference sequence). In DNA, the CDR3 is TGTGCCAGCAGCCCCGATAGGAGGGCCAATACCTACAATGAGCAGTTCTTC. Translated, it gives CASSPDRRANTYNEQFF.

A few counts support this clonotype. One junction end disagrees with the germline gene, perhaps due to a read error. V and J are TRBV9 and TRBJ2-1; D may match TRBD1 or TRBD2 (5 bases each). The CDR3 is made up of 14 amino acids. In germline, CDR1 is SGDLS, CDR2 YYNGEE. Here the CDR3 reads CASSVGGADNEQFF. As DNA, the CDR3 is TGTGCCAGCAGCGTAGGAGGGGCGGACAATGAACAGTTCTTC.

A single count supports this clonotype. The V call is TRBV10-2, the J call TRBJ2-7; D unresolved. Trimming cost V 2 bases and J 4 bases, with 12 bases left between them. Looked up from germline, CDR1 is WSHSY and CDR2 is SAAADI. The CDR3 spans 14 residues. CDR3 in amino acids: CASSEVGPIYEQYF. The CDR3 nucleotides read TGCGCCAGCAGTGAGGTTGGACCCATATACGAGCAGTACTTC.

The CDR3 protein is CASSLVVLAGTGDEQFF. CDR3 coding DNA: TGTGCCAGCAGCTTAGTCGTTCTAGCGGGAACGGGCGATGAGCAGTTCTTC. The J gene is TRBJ2-1, the V gene TRBV7-2; 9 nucleotides line up with TRBD2. Germline CDR1 reads SGHTA; CDR2 reads FQGNSA. The junction had 12 bases not matched to a gene; V was cut back by 1 base and J by 8 bases. This CDR3 has 17 residues.

The chain links TRBV20-1 to TRBJ2-5; possible D gene TRBD1, 6 bases. Germline assignment: CDR1 DFQATT and CDR2 SNEGSKA (reference sequence). Trimming shortened V by 4 bases and J by 5 bases, and 17 bases separated the two germline ends. This CDR3 has 14 amino acids. The CDR3 reads CSAIKGKRGETQYF. The DNA of the CDR3 is TGCAGTGCTATAAAGGGGAAGAGGGGGGAGACCCAGTACTTC.

V and J are TRBV9 and TRBJ1-5; perhaps TRBD1 as D (5 bases). V was pared by 0 bases and J by 3 bases, with 13 bases between. The CDR3 runs to 16 residues. Germline V CDR1 and CDR2: SGDLS, YYNGEE. The CDR3 spells CASSVEAGPPNQPQHF. The CDR3 bases are TGTGCCAGCAGCGTAGAGGCAGGGCCCCCCAATCAGCCCCAGCATTTT.

The chain uses TRBV2 and TRBJ2-2; D uncertain. Germline V CDR1 and CDR2: SNHLY, FYNNEI. This CDR3 has 14 amino acids. V lost 7 bases to trimming and J lost 3 bases, with 12 bases between them. The CDR3 spells CASKGPAYTGELFF. In DNA, the CDR3 is TGTGCCAGCAAGGGTCCGGCGTACACCGGGGAGCTGTTTTTT.

This clonotype turned up a few times. The junction departs from germline at one end; a sequencing error may be responsible. The chain has TRBV7-7 and TRBJ2-1, with 13 bases identical to TRBD2. CDR1 SSHAT and CDR2 FNYEAQ come from the germline V gene (reference sequence). The CDR3 has 16 residues. The DNA for the CDR3 is TGTGCTAGCAGCCCGCAGGGACTAGCGGGAAGCTATGAGCAGTTCTTC. This gives the protein CASSPQGLAGSYEQFF.

The V call is TRBV20-1, the J call TRBJ1-3, with D maybe TRBD1 (5 bases). The V gene lost 5 bases and the J gene lost 12 bases, with 23 bases spanning the gap. Germline CDR1 is DFQATT and CDR2 is SNEGSKA (reference sequence). CDR3 length: 14 residues. The CDR3 region has the DNA TGCAGTGCTGACGAAGGGACCGGCCTTGAGGGCATATATTTT. This sequence encodes CSADEGTGLEGIYF.

This clonotype was seen once. The chain uses TRBV28 and TRBJ2-1; TRBD2 matches 7 bases. The CDR3 runs to 16 residues. Germline CDR1 and CDR2: MDHEN and SYDVKM. J lost 2 bases, V lost 1 base, and 5 bases had no gene match. CDR3 coding DNA: TGTGCCAGCAGTTTATTGGGCGGGAGAGCCTACAATGAGCAGTTCTTC. Amino acids: CASSLLGGRAYNEQFF.

V usage is TRBV7-9 and J usage is TRBJ2-1, with a possible D match to TRBD1 (5 bases). The CDR3 has 12 amino acids. The V end was cut by 0 bases, the J end by 15 bases, with 12 bases between. Germline-derived CDR1 and CDR2 are SEHNR and FQNEAQ (reference sequence). In nucleotides, the CDR3 is TGTGCCAGCAGCTTAGCGGGGCGAATACGGTTCTTC. Translation gives CASSLAGRIRFF.

The chain couples TRBV4-3 to TRBJ2-1; TRBD2 is a possible D gene (5 bases). The CDR3 length is 14 residues. CDR1 and CDR2 (germline): LGHNA, YSLEER. V lost 0 bases and J lost 11, with 14 bases in between. CDR3 protein: CASSQDYPSRKQFF. The CDR3 DNA is TGCGCCAGCAGCCAAGATTACCCTAGCAGAAAGCAGTTCTTC.

The rearrangement links TRBV12-3 or TRBV12-4 to TRBJ1-2, with TRBD1 matching 8 bases. The junction had 3 bases not matched to a gene; V was cut back by 6 bases and J by 6 bases. The CDR3 runs to 12 residues. Here the CDR3 DNA reads TGTGCCAGCAGCAGACAGGGGAATGGCTACACCTTC. This gives the protein CASSRQGNGYTF.

This clonotype was seen a few times. V is TRBV20-1 and J is TRBJ2-7, with D possibly matching TRBD2 (6 bases). V was trimmed by 3 bases and J by 0 bases, leaving 21 bases between them. The CDR3 is 17 residues long. Germline CDR1 is DFQATT and CDR2 is SNEGSKA (reference sequence). This CDR3 reads CSASLILGQDYSYEQYF. As DNA, the CDR3 is TGCAGTGCTAGTTTGATTTTAGGGCAGGACTACTCCTACGAGCAGTACTTC.

This clonotype was seen ten or more times. V is TRBV29-1 and J is TRBJ2-1; 7 nucleotides agree with TRBD2. This CDR3 has 11 amino acids. CDR1 is SQVTM, CDR2 ANQGSEA, per germline. V lost 7 bases, J lost 13 bases, and 10 bases stayed unmatched. The DNA for the CDR3 is TGCAGCGGCGGCGGGGGTTTCGACCAGTTCTTC. This codes for CSGGGGFDQFF.

This clonotype was picked up one time. This chain joins TRBV5-1 and TRBJ1-2, with a possible D match to TRBD1 (6 bases). Trimming took off 0 bases at V and 2 bases at J, with 11 bases between the two ends. The CDR3 consists of 15 residues. CDR1 and CDR2 from the germline V gene are SGHRS and YFSETQ. The CDR3 region is CASSLGVRGNYGYTF. The DNA for the CDR3 is TGCGCCAGCAGCTTGGGCGTTAGGGGGAACTATGGCTACACCTTC. The full variable domain, in which reference TRBV5-1 and TRBJ1-2 provide the parts outside the CDR3, is KAGVTQTPRYLIKTRGQQVTLSCSPISGHRSVSWYQQTPGQGLQFLFEYFSETQRNKGNFPGRFSGRQFSNSRSEMNVSTLELGDSALYLCASSLGVRGNYGYTFGSGTRLTVV.

This rearrangement joins TRBV6-1 to TRBJ2-3; 7 bases agree with TRBD2. CDR1 MNHNS and CDR2 SASEGT come from the germline V gene. The CDR3 contains 15 residues. With 2 bases clipped from V and 5 bases from J, the junction kept 7 bases outside the gene matches. CDR3 amino acids: CASSEPGAGLDTQYF. In DNA, the CDR3 is TGTGCCAGCAGTGAACCGGGAGCGGGGTTAGATACGCAGTATTTT.

The chain links TRBV12-3 or TRBV12-4 to TRBJ2-6; no clear D gene. CDR3 size: 13 residues. Between the trimmed V and J ends, which lost 7 bases and 3 bases, there was a span of 7 bases. The CDR3 DNA follows: TGTGCCAGCAAAGAAGGTGGGGCCAACGTCCTGACTTTC. Translating gives CASKEGGANVLTF.

The V gene is TRBV28, the J gene TRBJ2-5; the match to TRBD2 covers 7 bases. In germline, CDR1 is MDHEN, CDR2 SYDVKM. Trimming removed 2 bases from V and 1 base from J; junction bases left unmatched: 7. The CDR3 runs to 16 residues. CDR3 loop: CASSLGGRGLQETQYF. CDR3 DNA: TGTGCCAGCAGTTTAGGTGGGAGGGGTCTCCAAGAGACCCAGTACTTC.

The chain links TRBV2 to TRBJ2-4; possibly TRBD2 for D (7 bases). This CDR3 has 15 residues. V was pared by 3 bases and J by 5 bases, with 14 bases between. Germline loops: CDR1 SNHLY, CDR2 FYNNEI. The CDR3 region has the DNA TGTGCCAGCAGTGACTCGGGGGGACACGAAAACATTCAGTACTTC. This encodes CASSDSGGHENIQYF.

DNA for the CDR3: TGTGCCAGCAGTTATCCTGCATCAGACGAGCAGTACTTC. This encodes CASSYPASDEQYF. This chain joins TRBV6-5 and TRBJ2-7, with D uncertain. V was cut by 3 bases and J by 5 bases, with 11 bases left in between. In germline, CDR1 is MNHEY, CDR2 SVGAGI. The CDR3 has 13 amino acids.

This clonotype has just a few counts. The chain carries TRBV20-1 and TRBJ2-1, with D unclear. Germline V lookup: CDR1 DFQATT, CDR2 SNEGSKA (reference sequence). The CDR3 totals 15 residues. V lost 1 base to trimming and J lost 1 base, with 11 bases between them. This CDR3 reads CSARGIGWSYNEQFF. CDR3 in DNA: TGCAGTGCTAGAGGGATCGGATGGTCCTACAATGAGCAGTTCTTC.

The rearrangement joins TRBV7-2 to TRBJ2-5; TRBD2 is a possible D gene (5 bases). The CDR3 extends over 15 amino acids. In germline, CDR1 is SGHTA, CDR2 FQGNSA. V was pared by 4 bases and J by 1 base, with 13 bases between. CDR3 sequence reads: CASSWTGQTQETQYF. The CDR3 coding sequence is TGTGCCAGCAGCTGGACTGGGCAAACCCAAGAGACCCAGTACTTC. The full variable domain, with the rest looked up from reference TRBV7-2 and TRBJ2-5, is GAGVSQSPSNKVTEKGKDVELRCDPISGHTALYWYRQSLGQGLEFLIYFQGNSAPDKSGLPSDRFSAERTGGSVSTLTIQRTQQEDSAVYLCASSWTGQTQETQYFGPGTRLLVL.

The genes are TRBV4-3 and TRBJ1-1; tentative D call: TRBD1 (6 bases). Per germline, CDR1 LGHNA and CDR2 YSLEER. CDR3 length: 15 residues. Between the trimmed V and J ends, which lost 0 bases and 4 bases, there was a span of 12 bases. CDR3 bases: TGCGCCAGCAGCCAAGATTATTTAGGGGGCACTGAAGCTTTCTTT. Its translation: CASSQDYLGGTEAFF.

V usage is TRBV4-2 and J usage is TRBJ2-7; 8 bases agree with TRBD2. The CDR3 runs to 18 residues. Losses at the gene ends were 6 bases for V and 0 bases for J; bases not matched to a gene: 16. CDR1 and CDR2 from the germline V gene are LGHNA and YNFKEQ. The CDR3 loop reads CASSPRSGSGSSSYEQYF. In DNA form, the CDR3 reads TGTGCCAGCAGTCCGAGAAGTGGAAGCGGGAGTAGCTCCTACGAGCAGTACTTC.

The chain carries TRBV5-6 and TRBJ2-3; D might be TRBD2 (5 bases). The germline gives CDR1 SGHDT, CDR2 YYEEEE. V dropped 7 bases and J dropped 11 bases, with 17 bases sitting between them. This CDR3 spans 12 amino acids. The CDR3 DNA reads TGTGCCAGCTCCCTCGTAGATGCGGGGCAGTATTTT. Protein: CASSLVDAGQYF.